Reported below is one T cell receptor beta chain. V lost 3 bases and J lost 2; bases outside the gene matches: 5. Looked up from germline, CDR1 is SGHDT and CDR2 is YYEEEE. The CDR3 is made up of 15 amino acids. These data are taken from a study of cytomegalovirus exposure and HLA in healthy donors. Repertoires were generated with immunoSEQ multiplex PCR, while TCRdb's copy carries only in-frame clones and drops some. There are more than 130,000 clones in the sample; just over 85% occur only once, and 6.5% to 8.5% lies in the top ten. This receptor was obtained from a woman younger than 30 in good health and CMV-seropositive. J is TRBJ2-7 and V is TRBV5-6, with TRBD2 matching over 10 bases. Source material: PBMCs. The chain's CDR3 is CASSYLAGDPYEQYF. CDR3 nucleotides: TGTGCCAGCAGCTACCTAGCGGGAGACCCCTACGAGCAGTACTTC.